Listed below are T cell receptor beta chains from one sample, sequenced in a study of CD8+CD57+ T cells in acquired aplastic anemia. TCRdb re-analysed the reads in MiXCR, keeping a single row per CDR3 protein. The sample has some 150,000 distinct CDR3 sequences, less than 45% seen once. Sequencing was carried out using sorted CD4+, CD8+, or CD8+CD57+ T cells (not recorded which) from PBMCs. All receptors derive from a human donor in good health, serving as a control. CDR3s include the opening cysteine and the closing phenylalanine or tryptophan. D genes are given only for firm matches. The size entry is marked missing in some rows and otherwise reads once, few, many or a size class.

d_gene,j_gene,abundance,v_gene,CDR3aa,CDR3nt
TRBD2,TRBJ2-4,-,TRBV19,CASTERGNENIQYF,TGTGCCAGTACGGAGCGGGGAAATGAAAACATTCAGTACTTC
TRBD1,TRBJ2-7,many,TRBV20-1,CSARPTERQGTYEQYF,TGCAGTGCTAGACCCACCGAAAGACAGGGAACCTACGAGCAGTACTTC
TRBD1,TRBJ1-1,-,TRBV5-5,CASSSGQADTEAFF,TGTGCCAGCAGCTCCGGACAGGCGGACACTGAAGCTTTCTTT
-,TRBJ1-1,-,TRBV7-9,CASSPRRVWDTEAFF,TGTGCCAGCAGTCCCAGAAGGGTGTGGGACACTGAAGCTTTCTTT
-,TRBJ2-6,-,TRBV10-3,CATSRSPGVAGANVLTF,TGTGCCACCAGTCGTTCCCCGGGAGTCGCTGGGGCCAACGTCCTGACTTTC
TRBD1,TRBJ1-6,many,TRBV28,CASSLIGQGNSPLHF,TGTGCCAGCAGTTTAATCGGACAGGGAAATTCACCCCTCCACTTT
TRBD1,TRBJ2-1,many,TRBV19,CASSTQHRGLRNEQFF,TGTGCCAGTAGTACCCAACACAGGGGTTTAAGGAATGAGCAGTTCTTC
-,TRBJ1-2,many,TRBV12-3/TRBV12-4,CASSLLGALYGYTF,TGTGCCAGCAGCTTATTGGGGGCACTCTATGGCTACACCTTC
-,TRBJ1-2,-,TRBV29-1,CSVEDRNYGYTF,TGCAGCGTCGAAGACAGGAATTATGGCTACACCTTC
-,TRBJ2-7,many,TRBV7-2,CASTLSPRSSYEQYF,TGTGCCAGCACCCTATCCCCCAGGAGCTCCTACGAGCAGTACTTC
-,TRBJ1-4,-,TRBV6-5,CASSYHEKLFF,TGTGCCAGCAGTTACCATGAAAAACTGTTTTTT
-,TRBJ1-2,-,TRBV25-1,CASSEEKGFNYGYTF,TGTGCCAGCAGTGAAGAAAAGGGGTTTAACTATGGCTACACCTTC
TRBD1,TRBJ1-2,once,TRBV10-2,CASSGSRRDRVGYTF,TGCGCCAGCAGTGGGTCGAGAAGGGACAGGGTTGGCTACACCTTC
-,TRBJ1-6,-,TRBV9,CASSMGSSQVSPLHF,TGTGCCAGCAGCATGGGGAGTTCCCAGGTTTCACCCCTCCACTTT
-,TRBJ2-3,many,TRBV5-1,CASSLGAGATDTQYF,TGCGCCAGCAGCTTGGGGGCGGGGGCTACAGATACGCAGTATTTT
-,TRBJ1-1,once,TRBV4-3,CACSQALSGNTEAFF,TGCGCCTGCAGCCAAGCTCTCTCTGGGAACACTGAAGCTTTCTTT
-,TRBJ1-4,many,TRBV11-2,CASSPQGFGEKLFF,TGTGCCAGCAGCCCACAGGGATTTGGTGAAAAACTGTTTTTT
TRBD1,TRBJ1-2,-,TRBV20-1,CSASPGQGFYYGYTF,TGCAGTGCTTCCCCGGGACAGGGTTTTTACTATGGCTACACCTTC
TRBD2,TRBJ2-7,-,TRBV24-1,CATSDRTSGTSYEQYF,TGTGCCACCAGCGACCGAACTAGCGGGACCTCCTACGAGCAGTACTTC
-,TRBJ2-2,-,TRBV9,CASSDLTGEGTGELFF,TGTGCCAGCAGCGACTTGACAGGGGAGGGCACCGGGGAGCTGTTTTTT
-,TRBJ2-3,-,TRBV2,CASKGGARTDTQYF,TGTGCCAGCAAGGGGGGGGCGCGGACAGATACGCAGTATTTT
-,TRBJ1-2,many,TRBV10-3,CATSVWGQDYGYTF,TGTGCCACCTCGGTCTGGGGGCAAGACTATGGCTACACCTTC
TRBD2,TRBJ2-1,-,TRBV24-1,CATSPQAGGPVGSPNEQFF,TGTGCCACCAGTCCCCAAGCGGGAGGGCCGGTAGGCTCCCCCAATGAGCAGTTCTTC
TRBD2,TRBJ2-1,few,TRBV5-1,CASTTGGLGYNEQFF,TGCGCCAGCACCACTGGAGGACTAGGGTACAATGAGCAGTTCTTC